This TCR beta chain was documented in a study of cytomegalovirus exposure and HLA in healthy donors. Study in general: Researchers found that approximately 80% of around 400 genotyped donors fell within the Caucasian-associated ancestry cluster. Regarding the study as a whole: Analyses of presence/absence relied on an assumption of roughly uniform sequencing depth across donors. Donors belonging to an Asian-associated ancestry cluster reportedly showed fewer N-insertions in productive TCRs than the approximately 690-donor mean, according to what a later analysis found.

Primers for the PCR totalled 60 Vbeta and 13 Jbeta. The data were produced by immunoSEQ multiplex PCR, yet TCRdb's version contains in-frame clones alone and is incomplete. Among 150,000 or so clones listed, about 70% were seen once. The table lists this clone with a few counts. Its antigen remains unknown. This CDR3 has 13 amino acids. CDR1 is WSHSY, CDR2 SAAADI, per germline. Deletions cut 3 bases from V and 4 bases from J, with 10 bases between. This chain links TRBV10-2 with TRBJ2-7, with D maybe TRBD1 (5 bases). Sample: PBMCs. The sequence was collected from a male donor in good health and CMV-seronegative. CDR3 sequence reads: CASSDKQVYEQYF. The CDR3 DNA follows: TGCGCCAGCAGTGACAAACAGGTTTACGAGCAGTACTTC.